This T cell receptor beta chain was retrieved from a study of blood T cell repertoires in COVID-19. Sequencing was performed with immunoSEQ multiplex PCR; in TCRdb, only in-frame clones are kept and a portion is missing. The repertoire has a few hundred thousand clones, 87% of them found once; the top ten carry approximately 1.8%. The ends lost 1 base at V and 7 bases at J; junction bases unmatched: 3. The CDR3 is 15 residues long. Germline assignment: CDR1 MNHNS and CDR2 SASEGT. This TCR was recovered from a man aged 40-50 years in a cohort exposed to, infected with or recovered from COVID-19 (not recorded which). Sequencing was performed on PBMCs or T cells enriched from blood (not recorded which). The rearrangement joins TRBV6-1 to TRBJ2-1, with 11 positions matching TRBD2. The CDR3 region has the DNA TGTGCCAGCAGTGAAGTAGCGGGAGGGGGAAATGAGCAGTTCTTC. This encodes CASSEVAGGGNEQFF.